This entry lists 15 T cell receptor beta chains sequenced from one sample in a study of cytomegalovirus exposure and HLA in healthy donors. Use of 60 Vbeta and 13 Jbeta primers characterized the PCR. Assay used: immunoSEQ multiplex PCR; TCRdb lists only in-frame clones, some missing. The sample carries 100,000 or so clones, about 12% recorded once. Sequencing was carried out using PBMCs. These receptors originate from a man aged 35-49 years in good health and CMV-seropositive.

There are a few counts of this clone. This CDR3 is CASRILRANTEAFF. CDR3 sequence (DNA): TGTGCCAGCAGAATCCTCAGGGCTAACACTGAAGCTTTCTTT. The chain joins TRBV28 to TRBJ1-1; D possibly corresponds to TRBD1 (5 bases). The CDR3 is 14 residues long. V lost 6 bases to trimming and J lost 2 bases, with 13 bases between them. Looked up from germline, CDR1 is MDHEN and CDR2 is SYDVKM.

The chain joins TRBV5-1 to TRBJ2-3; TRBD1 matches 8 bases. Looked up from germline, CDR1 is SGHRS and CDR2 is YFSETQ. The CDR3 covers 15 residues. J lost 3 bases, V lost 0 bases, and 3 bases had no gene match. For the CDR3, the DNA is TGCGCCAGCAGCTTGGAACAGGGGGAAACAGATACGCAGTATTTT. As protein: CASSLEQGETDTQYF. Full variable domain (remainder filled in from reference TRBV5-1 and TRBJ2-3): KAGVTQTPRYLIKTRGQQVTLSCSPISGHRSVSWYQQTPGQGLQFLFEYFSETQRNKGNFPGRFSGRQFSNSRSEMNVSTLELGDSALYLCASSLEQGETDTQYFGPGTRLTVL.

In its sample, this clone was seen a few times. The chain couples TRBV6-5 to TRBJ1-4; D is undetermined. In germline, CDR1 is MNHEY, CDR2 SVGAGI. Trimming left V 0 bases short and J 5 bases short, with 10 bases between. The CDR3 totals 15 residues. In DNA form, the CDR3 reads TGTGCCAGCAGTTACTCAGGCCAGCGGAATGAAAAACTGTTTTTT. Protein sequence: CASSYSGQRNEKLFF.

This sequence joins TRBV5-1 and TRBJ2-5; tentative D call: TRBD2 (6 bases). V lost 4 bases and J 4 bases, leaving 14 bases between the germline ends. In germline, CDR1 is SGHRS, CDR2 YFSETQ. There are 14 residues in the CDR3. The CDR3, as DNA: TGCGCCAGCAGCGCGGAGGGGTACGTAGAGACCCAGTACTTC. Amino acid sequence: CASSAEGYVETQYF.

A note on this clone: Other DNA sequences in this sample translate to the same CDR3. The rearrangement links TRBV5-1 to TRBJ2-7; 7 positions match TRBD2. This CDR3 has 18 amino acids. CDR1 and CDR2 (germline): SGHRS, YFSETQ. Trimming cost V 1 base and J 3 bases; bases outside gene matches: 16. CDR3 residues: CASSLNLPGGTSHYEQYF. CDR3 DNA: TGCGCCAGCAGCTTGAATCTCCCGGGAGGCACATCGCACTACGAGCAGTACTTC.

The CDR3 region has the DNA TGTGCCAGCAGCTTAGCTAGCGGCACAGATACGCAGTATTTT. It codes for CASSLASGTDTQYF. V is TRBV7-8 and J is TRBJ2-3; possibly TRBD2 for D (5 bases). The CDR3 spans 14 residues. With 0 bases removed from V and 1 base from J, the gap between germline ends came to 5 bases. From germline, CDR1 is SGHVS and CDR2 FQNEAQ.

There are a few counts of this clone. The chain employs TRBV6-5 and TRBJ2-1; TRBD2 aligns across 10 bases. This CDR3 is built from 15 residues. The trim removed 6 bases at V and 7 bases at J, leaving 9 bases unmatched. CDR1 and CDR2 from the germline V gene are MNHEY and SVGAGI. CDR3 region: CASRRTSGAWNEQFF. CDR3 nucleotides: TGTGCCAGCAGGAGGACTAGCGGAGCCTGGAATGAGCAGTTCTTC.

V is TRBV4-3 and J is TRBJ1-3; 9 bases agree with TRBD1. The CDR3 is 17 amino acids. With V trimmed by 4 bases and J by 0 bases, 7 bases remained unmatched. Per the germline V gene, CDR1 is LGHNA and CDR2 is YSLEER. CDR3 nucleotides: TGCGCCAGCAGCCGATGGACAGGGGCCGGCTCTGGAAACACCATATATTTT. Amino acids: CASSRWTGAGSGNTIYF.

The chain links TRBV6-5 to TRBJ1-4; D is ambiguous. The V and J ends lost 0 bases and 8 bases respectively, with 16 bases between them. The length of the CDR3 is 16 residues. CDR1 is MNHEY and CDR2 is SVGAGI in the germline V gene. CDR3 DNA: TGTGCCAGCAGTTACTCGAATTTGGGGAGTGAAGAAAAACTGTTTTTT. Protein product: CASSYSNLGSEEKLFF.

This clone is large within its sample. Other DNA sequences from this sample encode an identical CDR3 as well. The chain is built from TRBV6-5 and TRBJ1-1; D possibly corresponds to TRBD1 (6 bases). The V end lost 10 bases, the J end lost 7 bases, and 16 bases lay between the germline ends. CDR1 and CDR2 (germline): MNHEY, SVGAGI. The CDR3 loop spans 12 amino acids. The CDR3 DNA reads as TGTGCCACGGAGGGGGGGGCTGATGAAGCTTTCTTT. Its protein product is CATEGGADEAFF.

The chain is built from TRBV5-1 and TRBJ2-2; unclear D gene. V shed 0 bases and J shed 2 bases, with 17 bases lying between them. Germline assignment: CDR1 SGHRS and CDR2 YFSETQ. CDR3 length: 18 amino acids. CDR3 region: CASSLDYRDGSNTGELFF. CDR3 in DNA: TGCGCCAGCAGCTTGGACTATCGTGACGGCAGTAACACCGGGGAGCTGTTTTTT.

This clone has more than one count but fewer than ten. This chain joins TRBV2 and TRBJ2-1, with 9 bases aligning to TRBD2. The CDR3 consists of 13 residues. V dropped 6 bases and J dropped 9; count of bases not matched to a gene: 6. Looked up from germline, CDR1 is SNHLY and CDR2 is FYNNEI. The CDR3 nucleotides are TGTGCCAGCAGAGGCGGGAGGGTGGGTGAGCAGTTCTTC. Its protein is CASRGGRVGEQFF.

This clone was observed a handful of times. This chain joins TRBV9 and TRBJ2-2, with a weak D call TRBD2 (5 bases). The CDR3 extends over 17 amino acids. Germline CDR1 and CDR2: SGDLS and YYNGEE. With 0 bases removed from V and 3 bases from J, the gap between germline ends came to 15 bases. CDR3 DNA: TGTGCCAGCAGCGTAGTTCCGAGAGGGCCTGACACCGGGGAGCTGTTTTTT. Its translation: CASSVVPRGPDTGELFF.

The rearrangement links TRBV10-1 to TRBJ2-3; D may be TRBD1 (6 bases). CDR1 WNHNN and CDR2 SYGVQD come from the germline V gene (reference sequence). The CDR3 has 15 amino acids. The V end lost 9 bases, the J end lost 4 bases, and 20 bases lay between the germline ends. The CDR3 nucleotides are TGCGCCAGTGCTCCGGGACATGGCTTACCAGATACGCAGTATTTT. It encodes CASAPGHGLPDTQYF.

The gene calls are TRBV11-2 and TRBJ2-7; 12 bases agree with TRBD2. Germline V gene lookup returns CDR1 SGHAT and CDR2 FQNNGV. Trimming cost V 4 bases and J 6 bases; bases outside gene matches: 10. This CDR3 is built from 16 residues. The CDR3 DNA is TGTGCCAGCAGCTCCCGACTAGCGGGAGTTTTAGTCGAGCAGTACTTC. This sequence encodes CASSSRLAGVLVEQYF. Full variable domain (rest looked up from reference TRBV11-2 and TRBJ2-7): EAGVAQSPRYKIIEKRQSVAFWCNPISGHATLYWYQQILGQGPKLLIQFQNNGVVDDSQLPKDRFSAERLKGVDSTLKIQPAKLEDSAVYLCASSSRLAGVLVEQYFGPGTRLTVT.